This passage covers 13 T cell receptor beta chains from one sample sequenced in a study of response to subunit inactivated influenza vaccine. TCRdb re-analysed the RT-PCR reads in MiXCR, keeping a single row per CDR3 protein. Of hundreds of thousands of distinct CDR3 sequences in the sample, over 11% were seen once. This specimen was PBMCs from blood, taken around 15 days before vaccination. These TCRs come from a man in his forties or fifties who received an inactivated influenza vaccine.

This clonotype was observed a handful of times. The V and J genes are TRBV19 and TRBJ1-1; D ambiguous. The CDR3 consists of 13 residues. Germline CDR1 LNHDA, CDR2 SQIVND (reference sequence). V was pared by 5 bases and J by 2 bases, with 9 bases between. The CDR3 here is CASSQQINTEAFF. In DNA, the CDR3 is TGTGCCAGTAGTCAACAGATAAACACTGAAGCTTTCTTT.

CDR3 sequence (DNA): TGCGCCAGCAGCTTGGTGGGACTAAGTCGGCAGTACTTC. It specifies CASSLVGLSRQYF. The gene calls are TRBV5-1 and TRBJ2-7; 7 bases map to TRBD2. In germline, CDR1 is SGHRS, CDR2 YFSETQ. The CDR3 totals 13 residues. V gave up 0 bases and J gave up 9 bases; unmatched junction bases: 6.

The chain has TRBV11-2 and TRBJ1-4; D is unresolved. V lost 1 base and J lost 0, with 18 bases in between. The CDR3 totals 19 residues. Germline V gene lookup returns CDR1 SGHAT and CDR2 FQNNGV. CDR3 bases: TGTGCCAGCAGCTTAGGTACCCTCGCAGCTACTGCAACTAATGAAAAACTGTTTTTT. It codes for CASSLGTLAATATNEKLFF.

The chain links TRBV30 to TRBJ1-5, with a weak D call TRBD1 (5 bases). Looked up from germline, CDR1 is GTSNPN and CDR2 is SVGIG (reference sequence). Trimming pared 0 bases from V and 1 base from J, leaving 10 bases between. The CDR3 extends over 15 amino acids. The CDR3 nucleotides read TGTGCCTGGAGTGTGAAGGCAGGGAGCAATCAGCCCCAGCATTTT. Protein sequence: CAWSVKAGSNQPQHF. The variable domain in full, with the rest retrieved from reference TRBV30 and TRBJ1-5, is SQTIHQWPATLVQPVGSPLSLECTVEGTSNPNLYWYRQAAGRGLQLLFYSVGIGQISSEVPQNLSASRPQDRQFILSSKKLLLSDSGFYLCAWSVKAGSNQPQHFGDGTRLSIL.

This clonotype was detected a few times. The V call is TRBV2, the J call TRBJ2-3; a possible D gene is TRBD2 (6 bases). This CDR3 is 14 amino acids long. Germline loops: CDR1 SNHLY, CDR2 FYNNEI. The CDR3 DNA is TGTGCGACTAGGGGAGATACTAGCACAGATACGCAGTATTTT. It is translated as CATRGDTSTDTQYF. The whole variable domain, filled in from reference TRBV2 and TRBJ2-3, reads EPEVTQTPSHQVTQMGQEVILRCVPISNHLYFYWYRQILGQKVEFLVSFYNNEISEKSEIFDDQFSVERPDGSNFTLKIRSTKLEDSAMYFCATRGDTSTDTQYFGPGTRLTVL.

The CDR3 DNA sequence: TGTGCCAGCACCTATGCCGGGACAGGGGGCAGCGAGCAGTACTTC. Residues: CASTYAGTGGSEQYF. The genes are TRBV27 and TRBJ2-7, with 12 bases that match TRBD1. The CDR3 is 15 residues long. Looked up from germline, CDR1 is MNHEY and CDR2 is SMNVEV (reference sequence). V lost 7 bases to trimming and J lost 6 bases; unmatched junction nucleotides: 10.

The chain links TRBV30 to TRBJ2-5, with D unclear. Trimming stripped 0 bases from V and 5 bases from J, with 4 bases between. Germline assignment: CDR1 GTSNPN and CDR2 SVGIG (reference sequence). The CDR3 consists of 11 residues. DNA for the CDR3: TGTGCCTGGAGTGTTTACGAGACCCAGTACTTC. It translates to CAWSVYETQYF.

This chain links TRBV15 with TRBJ1-4; 7 bases fit TRBD1. V was clipped by 0 bases and J by 8 bases; unmatched bases: 6. From germline, CDR1 is LNHNV and CDR2 YYDKDF (reference sequence). The CDR3 spans 15 residues. The CDR3 protein is CATSRDGRGREKLFF. The CDR3 DNA reads TGTGCCACCAGCAGAGATGGCAGGGGGAGGGAAAAACTGTTTTTT.

This clonotype was counted only a few times. V gene TRBV2 combines with J gene TRBJ2-3; 8 bases map to TRBD2. The CDR3 runs to 16 residues. The V segment lost 2 bases and the J segment 1 base; nucleotides outside the gene matches: 5. The germline CDR1 and CDR2 sequences are SNHLY and FYNNEI. Here the CDR3 reads CASSEFPGGGTDTQYF. DNA for the CDR3: TGTGCCAGCAGTGAATTCCCGGGGGGGGGCACAGATACGCAGTATTTT.

A note on this clonotype: This may stem from a read error, because a much larger clone lies one nucleotide away. The rearrangement links TRBV28 to TRBJ2-3; no clear D. The germline V and J ends were trimmed by 0 bases and 4 bases, with 2 bases remaining between them. The CDR3 length is 12 residues. Germline-derived CDR1 and CDR2 are MDHEN and SYDVKM. The CDR3 region has the DNA TGTGCCAGCAGTTTATGGTCAGATACGCAGTATTTT. It codes for CASSLWSDTQYF.

The sample holds many counts of this clonotype. V gene TRBV20-1 combines with J gene TRBJ2-7, with 10 bases lining up with TRBD2. V gave up 3 bases and J gave up 3 bases; unmatched junction bases: 8. Germline loops: CDR1 DFQATT, CDR2 SNEGSKA (reference sequence). The CDR3 is 15 amino acids. CDR3 nucleotides: TGCAGTGCTAGGGCCTCTAGCGGGGGAATCTACGAGCAGTACTTC. It specifies CSARASSGGIYEQYF.

The chain has TRBV28 and TRBJ2-1; 13 bases match TRBD2. CDR3 length equals 16 residues. Germline V lookup: CDR1 MDHEN, CDR2 SYDVKM. With 6 bases clipped from V and 7 bases from J, the junction kept 9 bases outside the gene matches. This chain's CDR3 is CASSLGLAGDWNEQFF. As DNA, the CDR3 is TGTGCCAGCAGCCTCGGACTAGCGGGAGACTGGAATGAGCAGTTCTTC.

This clonotype was picked up a small number of times. V gene TRBV12-3 or TRBV12-4 combines with J gene TRBJ1-1; D is perhaps TRBD1 (6 bases). V was clipped by 2 bases and J by 1 base, with 17 bases between them. CDR3 length equals 17 residues. CDR3 loop: CASSLSWTDIKNTEAFF. Here the CDR3 DNA reads TGTGCCAGCAGTTTATCTTGGACAGATATTAAGAACACTGAAGCTTTCTTT.